This record concerns one TCR beta chain sequence. Antigen: not known. The junction does not match germline at one end; this may be a read error. The sample comes from a study of tumor-infiltrating lymphocytes in primary liver carcinoma. Background on the study: The study obtained roughly 3.5 to 7.13 million productive TCRbeta reads per sample, similar across tissue types. Study results and caveats: There was no comparison of CD4+ and CD8+ repertoires, as samples were bulk unsorted. Among the pair types, tumor region pairs showed more overlap than tumor-adjacent and tumor-blood pairs.

With 500 ng total RNA as template and a constant-region primer, TCR beta cDNA was made. Slightly modified ARM-PCR, run as three nested multiplex PCR rounds, produced the TCR beta libraries. One entry per CDR3 protein, called by TCRdb with MiXCR from the multiplex PCR reads. The profile shows about 180,000 distinct CDR3 sequences, over 50% of them singletons. The authors took blood RNA from unsorted whole blood and also extracted germline DNA. Sampling before surgery obtained 4 to 5 milliliters of peripheral blood. Sequenced material: peripheral blood. This TCR came from a man in his forties with primary liver carcinoma and hepatitis B virus infection.

CDR3 DNA sequence: TGTGCCATCAGTTTAAAGGGGGCGGAAGAGACCCAGTACTTC. Residues: CAISLKGAEETQYF. V is TRBV12-3 or TRBV12-4 and J is TRBJ2-5; 7 bases are shared with TRBD1. CDR3 length: 14 amino acids.